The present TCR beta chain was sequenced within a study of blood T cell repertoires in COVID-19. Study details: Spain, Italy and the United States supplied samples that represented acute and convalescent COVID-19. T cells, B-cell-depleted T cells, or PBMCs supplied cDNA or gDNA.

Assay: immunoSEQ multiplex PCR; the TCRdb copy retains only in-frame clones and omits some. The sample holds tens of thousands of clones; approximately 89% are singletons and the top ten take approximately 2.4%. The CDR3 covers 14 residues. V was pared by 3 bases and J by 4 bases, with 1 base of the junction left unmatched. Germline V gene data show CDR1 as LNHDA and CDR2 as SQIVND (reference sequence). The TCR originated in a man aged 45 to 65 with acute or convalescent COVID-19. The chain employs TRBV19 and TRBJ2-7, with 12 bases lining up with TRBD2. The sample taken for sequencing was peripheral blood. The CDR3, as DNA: TGTGCCAGTAGTATGACTAGCGGGAGTTACGAGCAGTACTTC. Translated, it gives CASSMTSGSYEQYF.